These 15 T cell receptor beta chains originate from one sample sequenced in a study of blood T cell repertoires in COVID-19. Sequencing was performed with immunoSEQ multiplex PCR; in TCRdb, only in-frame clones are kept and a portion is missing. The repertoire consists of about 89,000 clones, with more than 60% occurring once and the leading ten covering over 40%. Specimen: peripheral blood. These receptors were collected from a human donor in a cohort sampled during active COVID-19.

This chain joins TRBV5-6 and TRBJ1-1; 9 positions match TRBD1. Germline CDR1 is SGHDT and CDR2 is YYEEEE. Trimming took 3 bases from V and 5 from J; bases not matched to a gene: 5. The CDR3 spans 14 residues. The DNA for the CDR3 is TGTGCCAGCAGCTACACAGGGGGCTGGACTGAAGCTTTCTTT. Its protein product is CASSYTGGWTEAFF.

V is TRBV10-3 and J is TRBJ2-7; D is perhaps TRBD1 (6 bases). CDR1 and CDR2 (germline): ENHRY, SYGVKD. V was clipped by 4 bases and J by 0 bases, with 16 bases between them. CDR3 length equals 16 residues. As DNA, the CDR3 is TGTGCCATCAGTGGGCAACAGGGAGTAAGCTCCTACGAGCAGTACTTC. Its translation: CAISGQQGVSSYEQYF.

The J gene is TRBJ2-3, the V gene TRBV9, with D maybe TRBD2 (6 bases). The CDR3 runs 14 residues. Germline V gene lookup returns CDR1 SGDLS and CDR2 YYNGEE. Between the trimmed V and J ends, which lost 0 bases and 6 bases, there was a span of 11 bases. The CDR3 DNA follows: TGTGCCAGCAGCGTAGTAGGCCGGGAGGATACGCAGTATTTT. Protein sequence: CASSVVGREDTQYF.

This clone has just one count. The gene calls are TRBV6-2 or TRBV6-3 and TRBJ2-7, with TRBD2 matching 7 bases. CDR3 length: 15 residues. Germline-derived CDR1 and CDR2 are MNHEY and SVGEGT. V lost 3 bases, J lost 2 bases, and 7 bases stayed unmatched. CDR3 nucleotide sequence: TGTGCCAGCAGTTATGGGAGGGATCTCACCTACGAGCAGTACTTC. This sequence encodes CASSYGRDLTYEQYF.

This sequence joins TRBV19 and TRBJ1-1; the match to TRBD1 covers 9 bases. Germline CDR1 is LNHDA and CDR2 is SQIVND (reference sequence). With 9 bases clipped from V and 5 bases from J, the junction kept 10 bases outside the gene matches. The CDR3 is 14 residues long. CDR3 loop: CASRGTGRRTEAFF. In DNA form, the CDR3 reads TGTGCCAGCAGAGGGACAGGGCGACGGACTGAAGCTTTCTTT.

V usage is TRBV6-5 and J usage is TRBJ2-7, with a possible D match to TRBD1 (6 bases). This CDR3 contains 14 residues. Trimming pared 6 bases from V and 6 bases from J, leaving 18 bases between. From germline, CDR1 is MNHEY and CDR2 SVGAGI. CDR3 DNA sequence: TGTGCCAGCAGCAAACCGCAGCGACAGGCCGAGCAGTACTTC. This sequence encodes CASSKPQRQAEQYF.

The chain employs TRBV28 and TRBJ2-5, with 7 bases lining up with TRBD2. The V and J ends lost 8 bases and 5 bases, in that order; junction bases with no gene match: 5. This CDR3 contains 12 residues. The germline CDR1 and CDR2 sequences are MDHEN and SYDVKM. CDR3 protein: CASGGGMETQYF. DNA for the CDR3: TGTGCCAGCGGGGGGGGGATGGAGACCCAGTACTTC.

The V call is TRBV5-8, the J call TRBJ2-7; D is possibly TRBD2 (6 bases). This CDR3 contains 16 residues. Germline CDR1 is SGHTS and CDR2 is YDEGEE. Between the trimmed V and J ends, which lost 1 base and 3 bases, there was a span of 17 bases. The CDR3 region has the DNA TGTGCCAGCAGCTTGTGGTCTGGGACTCTAAACTACGAGCAGTACTTC. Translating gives CASSLWSGTLNYEQYF.

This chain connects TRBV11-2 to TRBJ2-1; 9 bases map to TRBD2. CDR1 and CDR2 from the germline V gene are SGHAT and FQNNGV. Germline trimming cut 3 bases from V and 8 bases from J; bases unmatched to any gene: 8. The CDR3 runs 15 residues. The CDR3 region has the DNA TGTGCCAGCAGCTTGGGGGCGGGAGGGCCTTATGAGCAGTTCTTC. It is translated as CASSLGAGGPYEQFF.

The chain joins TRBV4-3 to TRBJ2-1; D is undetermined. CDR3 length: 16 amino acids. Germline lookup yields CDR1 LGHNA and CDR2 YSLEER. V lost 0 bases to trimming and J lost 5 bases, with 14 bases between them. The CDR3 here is CASSQEGPGSDNEQFF. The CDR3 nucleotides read TGCGCCAGCAGCCAAGAGGGTCCCGGGTCTGACAATGAGCAGTTCTTC.

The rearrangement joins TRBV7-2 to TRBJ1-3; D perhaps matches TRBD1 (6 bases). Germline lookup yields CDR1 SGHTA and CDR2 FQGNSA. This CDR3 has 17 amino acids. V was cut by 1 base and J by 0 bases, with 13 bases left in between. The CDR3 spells CASSLVGTSYSGNTIYF. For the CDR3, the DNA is TGTGCCAGCAGCTTAGTAGGGACATCCTACTCTGGAAACACCATATATTTT. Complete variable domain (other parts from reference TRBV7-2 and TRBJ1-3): GAGVSQSPSNKVTEKGKDVELRCDPISGHTALYWYRQSLGQGLEFLIYFQGNSAPDKSGLPSDRFSAERTGGSVSTLTIQRTQQEDSAVYLCASSLVGTSYSGNTIYFGEGSWLTVV.

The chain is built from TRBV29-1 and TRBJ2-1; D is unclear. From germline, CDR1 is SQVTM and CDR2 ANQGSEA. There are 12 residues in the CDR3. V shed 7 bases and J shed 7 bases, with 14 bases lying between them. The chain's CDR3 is CSGIVLVNEQFF. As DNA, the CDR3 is TGCAGCGGGATCGTTCTAGTGAATGAGCAGTTCTTC.

The CDR3 DNA follows: TGTGCCAGCAGCCGAATCAGGGGAACGGGCTACACCTTC. It specifies CASSRIRGTGYTF. The chain has TRBV28 and TRBJ1-2; tentative D call: TRBD1 (6 bases). V was shortened by 6 bases and J by 8 bases, with 16 bases between the two germline ends. The CDR3 length is 13 residues. Looked up from germline, CDR1 is MDHEN and CDR2 is SYDVKM.

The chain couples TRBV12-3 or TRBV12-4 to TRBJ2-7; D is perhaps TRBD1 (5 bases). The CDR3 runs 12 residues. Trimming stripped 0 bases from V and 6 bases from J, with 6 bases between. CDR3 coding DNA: TGTGCCAGCAGTTTAGCAGGGGTCGAGCAGTACTTC. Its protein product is CASSLAGVEQYF.

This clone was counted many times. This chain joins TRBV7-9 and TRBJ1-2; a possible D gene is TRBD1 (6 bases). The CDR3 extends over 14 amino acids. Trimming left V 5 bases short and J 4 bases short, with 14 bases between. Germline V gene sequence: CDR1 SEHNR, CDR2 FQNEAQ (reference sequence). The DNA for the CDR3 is TGTGCCAGCAGCCCCGGTGGGGGGGCCTATGGCTACACCTTC. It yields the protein CASSPGGGAYGYTF.